This paragraph covers one T cell receptor (beta chain) sequence. There is no known antigen for this receptor. Nothing much larger sits one base from this clone, and base qualities are not available. V is clipped by 6 bases and J by 5 bases, and the sequence between their germline boundaries is 7 bases long. The CDR3 sequence holds 12 residues, the cysteine and phenylalanine included. Just the 36-base CDR3 DNA is kept, in frame starting at base 1. CDR1 and CDR2 were assigned from the germline V gene as MNHNS and SASEGT. Library creation used the immunoSEQ multiplex PCR assay. From the authors' description of their analysis: To diagnose cytomegalovirus status from the catalog of TCR beta chain sequences, a statistical classification framework was built. The source is immuneACCESS, and TCRdb retained only in-frame sequences with V and J called. Part of the clones is not carried over; for the studies checked, unresolved V genes explain less than half of this, and the remainder is unexplained. The DNA gave D and trimming, while V, J and clone size come from that table. In all, the sample holds some 110,000 clones, and roughly 86% of those were seen once. The top ten hold 3% to 4% of the sample.

Separate from the roughly 650-subject first cohort, the validation cohort of about 110 subjects was the group to which the donors belonged. The sample originates from a study of cytomegalovirus exposure and HLA in healthy donors (dated by TCRdb to between 2016 and 2019). For the wider study: According to a later analysis, the approximately 130 validation repertoires were produced on the same platform as the 700 or so repertoires of the first cohort. In addition to the first cohort of 666 subjects, a separate validation cohort of about 120 different subjects was used. The study combined high-throughput TCR immunosequencing, statistical association of individual TCRs with disease status, and machine learning to predict cytomegalovirus infection status. The study was designed to test whether signatures of past pathogen exposure could be identified by cataloging public T cell receptors. What the research found in general, with its limitations: The classifier was reported to diagnose cytomegalovirus status with high specificity and sensitivity in both the original and validation cohorts. The authors suggested that the approach could potentially be extended to other disease states and immunological phenotypes. In a later analysis, TCRs clustered in the first cohort were found to also tend to co-occur in the roughly 120 validation repertoires, with around 94% of cluster scores above 0. Most TCR sequences were seen in very few donors, while some public TCRs were found in many individuals. A few of the identified cytomegalovirus-associated TCR beta chains were confirmed in vitro to be specific for cytomegalovirus antigens. A total of roughly 160 TCR beta chains were listed by the study as associated with cytomegalovirus. A later analysis had no HLA typing for the validation cohort, so co-occurrence there was scored across all 120 repertoires.

This clonotype was sampled from a woman younger than 35 in good health and CMV-seropositive. Sequenced sample: PBMCs. The chain was built from TRBV6-1 and TRBJ1-4, with no D gene named confidently. In nucleotides, the sequence is TGTGCCAGCAGGCCGCGGAATGAAAAACTGTTTTTT. This codes for CASRPRNEKLFF.